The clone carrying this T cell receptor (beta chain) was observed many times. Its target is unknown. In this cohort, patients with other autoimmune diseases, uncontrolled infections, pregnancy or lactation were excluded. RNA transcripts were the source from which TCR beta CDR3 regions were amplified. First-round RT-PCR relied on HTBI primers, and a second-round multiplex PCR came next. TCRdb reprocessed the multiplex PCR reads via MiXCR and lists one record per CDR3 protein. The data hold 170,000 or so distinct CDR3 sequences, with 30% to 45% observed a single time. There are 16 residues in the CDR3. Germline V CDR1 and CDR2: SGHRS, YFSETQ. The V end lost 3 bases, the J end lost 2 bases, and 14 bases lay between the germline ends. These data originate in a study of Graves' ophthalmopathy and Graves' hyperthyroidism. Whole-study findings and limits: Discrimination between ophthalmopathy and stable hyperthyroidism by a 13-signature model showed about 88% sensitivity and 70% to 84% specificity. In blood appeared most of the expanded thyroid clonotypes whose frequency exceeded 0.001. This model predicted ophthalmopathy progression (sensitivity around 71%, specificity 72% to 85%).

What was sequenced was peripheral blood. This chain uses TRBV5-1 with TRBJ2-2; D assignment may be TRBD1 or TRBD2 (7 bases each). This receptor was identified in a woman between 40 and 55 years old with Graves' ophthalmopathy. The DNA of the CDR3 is TGCGCCAGCAGCTCCCGACAGGGACTAAACACCGGGGAGCTGTTTTTT. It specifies CASSSRQGLNTGELFF.